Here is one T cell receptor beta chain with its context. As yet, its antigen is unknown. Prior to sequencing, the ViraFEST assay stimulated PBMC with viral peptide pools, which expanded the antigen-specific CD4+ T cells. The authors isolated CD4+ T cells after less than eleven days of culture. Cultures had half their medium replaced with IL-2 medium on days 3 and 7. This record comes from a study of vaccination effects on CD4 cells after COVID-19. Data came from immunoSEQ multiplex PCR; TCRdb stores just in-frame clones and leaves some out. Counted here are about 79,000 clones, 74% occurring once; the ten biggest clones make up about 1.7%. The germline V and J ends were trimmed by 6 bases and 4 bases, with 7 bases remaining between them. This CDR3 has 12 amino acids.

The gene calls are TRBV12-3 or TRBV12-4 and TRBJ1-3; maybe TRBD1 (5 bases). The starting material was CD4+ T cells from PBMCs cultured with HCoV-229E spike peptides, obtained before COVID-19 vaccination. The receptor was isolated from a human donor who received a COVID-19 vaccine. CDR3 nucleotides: TGTGCCAGCAGCCGGGGCGGAAACACCATATATTTT. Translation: CASSRGGNTIYF.